This T cell receptor beta chain was sequenced in a study of blood T cell repertoires in COVID-19. Across fewer than 25 US areas, participants ranged in age from roughly 18 to 95 years. Cohorts were assigned according to the clinical history that participants reported. Methods used by the authors: Reference gene primer amplification gave nucleated cell count estimates. Profiled with immunoSEQ multiplex PCR; TCRdb holds only in-frame clones, not every one. V, J and clone size derive from that table, while D and trimming were established from the DNA sequence. The table includes about 400,000 clones, around nine tenths detected once. The V and J ends lost 6 bases and 8 bases, in that order; junction bases with no gene match: 7. This CDR3 spans 13 amino acids. CDR1 KGHSH and CDR2 LQKENI come from the germline V gene.

V gene TRBV18 combines with J gene TRBJ1-2; 9 nucleotides agree with TRBD1. The sample consisted of PBMCs or T cells enriched from blood (not recorded which). The sequence derives from a woman in her 30s with acute COVID-19. CDR3 region: CASSSRDRDGYTF. CDR3 DNA sequence: TGTGCCAGCTCGTCCCGGGACAGGGACGGCTACACCTTC.